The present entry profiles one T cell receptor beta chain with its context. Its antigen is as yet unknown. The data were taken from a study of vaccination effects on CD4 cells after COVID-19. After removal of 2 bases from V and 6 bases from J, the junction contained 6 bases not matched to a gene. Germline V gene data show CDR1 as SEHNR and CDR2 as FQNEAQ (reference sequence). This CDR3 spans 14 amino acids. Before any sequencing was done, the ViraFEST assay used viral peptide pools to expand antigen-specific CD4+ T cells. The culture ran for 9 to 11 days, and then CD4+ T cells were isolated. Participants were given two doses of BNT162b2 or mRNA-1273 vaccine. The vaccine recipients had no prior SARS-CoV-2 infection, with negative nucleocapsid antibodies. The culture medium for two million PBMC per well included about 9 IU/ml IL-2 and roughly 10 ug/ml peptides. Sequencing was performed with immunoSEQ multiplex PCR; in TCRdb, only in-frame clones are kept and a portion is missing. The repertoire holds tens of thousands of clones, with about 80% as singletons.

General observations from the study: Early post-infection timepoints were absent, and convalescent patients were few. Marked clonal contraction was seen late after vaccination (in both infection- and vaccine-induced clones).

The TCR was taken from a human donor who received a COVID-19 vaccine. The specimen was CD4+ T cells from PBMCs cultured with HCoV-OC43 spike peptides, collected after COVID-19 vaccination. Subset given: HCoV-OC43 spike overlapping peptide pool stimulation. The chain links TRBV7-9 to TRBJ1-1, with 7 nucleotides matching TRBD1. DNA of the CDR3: TGTGCCAGCAGCTTAAGACAGGGAATAGCTGAAGCTTTCTTT. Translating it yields CASSLRQGIAEAFF.